This TCR beta chain comes out of a study of cytomegalovirus exposure and HLA in healthy donors. V gave up 6 bases and J gave up 6 bases; unmatched junction bases: 12. The length of the CDR3 is 17 residues. Germline-derived CDR1 and CDR2 are MNHEY and SMNVEV (reference sequence). Points from the study as a whole: Diagnosis of cytomegalovirus status made by the classifier reportedly showed high specificity and sensitivity.

Points on this clone: No antigen is known for it.

The PCR ran on 60 Vbeta and 13 Jbeta primers. Only in-frame clones appear in the TCRdb table, and some are missing; sequencing was by immunoSEQ multiplex PCR. Found here are under 120,000 clones, 60% to 75% of them singletons; the top ten hold about a tenth. The chain has TRBV27 and TRBJ2-3, with TRBD2 identical over 13 bases. The TCR originated in a man in his forties in good health and CMV-seropositive. Sequencing was performed on PBMCs. The chain's CDR3 is CASRKIRTSGSTDTQYF. The CDR3 region has the DNA TGTGCCAGCAGGAAAATCAGGACTAGCGGGAGTACGGATACGCAGTATTTT.